The 21 T cell receptor beta chains presented below share a single source sample, sequenced in a study of T cell responses to AZD1222 COVID-19 vaccine (dated by TCRdb to the early 2020s). The library was built by means of the immunoSEQ multiplex PCR assay. The table comes from immuneACCESS by way of TCRdb, which keeps in-frame sequences with V and J called. Part of the clones is missing from these tables; in studies checked, under half for an unresolved V gene and the rest for unknown reasons. This sample holds approximately 150,000 clones; roughly 89% were observed only once. Jointly, the top ten make up around 1.7% of the sample. The time point label for this specimen denotes: baseline before first vaccination. The sequences come from peripheral blood, collected on day 0 of AZD1222 vaccination. The receptors here all came from an adult in good health.

This chain joins TRBV18 and TRBJ1-6, with TRBD1 matching over 8 bases. The CDR3 totals 18 residues. Trimming removed 3 bases from V and 8 bases from J; junction bases left unmatched: 15. From germline, CDR1 is KGHSH and CDR2 LQKENI. CDR3 nucleotide sequence: TGTGCCAGCTCACCGACCCTAGGACAGGGCAGTTTGGATTCACCCCTCCACTTT. Translated: CASSPTLGQGSLDSPLHF.

The V gene is TRBV18, the J gene TRBJ2-7; TRBD1 matches at 8 bases. J lost 3 bases, V lost 3 bases, and 4 bases had no gene match. Germline V gene sequence: CDR1 KGHSH, CDR2 LQKENI. The CDR3 spans 14 residues. The CDR3, as DNA: TGTGCCAGCTCACCGACAGGGGCCGACTACGAGCAGTACTTC. Protein: CASSPTGADYEQYF.

The V call is TRBV6-5, the J call TRBJ2-1; 7 bases are shared with TRBD1. Trimming at V came to 5 bases and at J to 9 bases, leaving 10 bases not matched to a gene. Germline CDR1 and CDR2: MNHEY and SVGAGI. The length of the CDR3 is 14 residues. In DNA, the CDR3 is TGTGCCAGCAGTCCATCAACAGGGGTTGGTGAGCAGTTCTTC. Amino acids: CASSPSTGVGEQFF.

This chain joins TRBV3-1 (or the pseudogene TRBV3-2) and TRBJ1-5; D is undetermined. The germline V gene encodes CDR1 LGHDT and CDR2 YNNKEL (reference sequence). V was pared by 4 bases and J by 3 bases, with 10 bases between. The CDR3 spans 14 residues. CDR3 nucleotides: TGTGCCAGCAGCCCTGGACGGAACAATCAGCCCCAGCATTTT. Translating gives CASSPGRNNQPQHF.

This chain joins TRBV28 and TRBJ1-1, with 8 bases identical to TRBD1. Per germline, CDR1 MDHEN and CDR2 SYDVKM. The CDR3 loop spans 14 amino acids. Losses at the gene ends were 6 bases for V and 6 bases for J; bases not matched to a gene: 9. This CDR3 reads CASSPRTGISEAFF. The CDR3 region has the DNA TGTGCCAGCAGCCCCCGGACAGGGATCTCTGAAGCTTTCTTT.

V gene TRBV13 combines with J gene TRBJ2-5, with TRBD2 matching over 11 bases. There are 15 residues in the CDR3. Trimming took 5 bases from V and 3 from J; bases not matched to a gene: 5. Germline V gene lookup returns CDR1 PRHDT and CDR2 FYEKMQ (reference sequence). The CDR3 bases are TGTGCCAGCAGCCTCCTGACTAGCGGGGAAGAGACCCAGTACTTC. Translation: CASSLLTSGEETQYF.

The chain links TRBV14 to TRBJ1-2, with 9 bases aligning to TRBD1. CDR3 length equals 13 residues. Germline lookup yields CDR1 SGHDN and CDR2 FVKESK. V was pared by 4 bases and J by 7 bases, with 4 bases of the junction left unmatched. CDR3 in amino acids: CASSPGQGGGYTF. In nucleotides, the CDR3 is TGTGCCAGCAGCCCGGGACAGGGAGGTGGCTACACCTTC.

This rearrangement joins TRBV24-1 to TRBJ2-2; D is possibly TRBD2 (6 bases). Deletions cut 3 bases from V and 8 bases from J, with 21 bases between. The CDR3 length is 17 residues. Per the germline V gene, CDR1 is KGHDR and CDR2 is SFDVKD. In nucleotides, the CDR3 is TGTGCCACCAGTGATCTCAATAGCGGCCCCTATCGAGGGGAGCTGTTTTTT. It encodes CATSDLNSGPYRGELFF.

On this clone: At one end, the junction sequence differs from germline, possibly due to a read error. The chain is built from TRBV7-7 and TRBJ2-1; 8 nucleotides match TRBD2. This CDR3 is built from 15 residues. Per germline, CDR1 SSHAT and CDR2 FNYEAQ (reference sequence). The CDR3 DNA reads TGTGCTAGCAGCTTAGACGGGGGGGCCTACAATGAGCAGTTCTTC. Translated: CASSLDGGAYNEQFF.

CDR3 amino acids: CASSPGQRNTEAFF. DNA for the CDR3: TGTGCCAGCTCGCCGGGACAGAGAAACACTGAAGCTTTCTTT. V and J are TRBV18 and TRBJ1-1; 7 bases are shared with TRBD1. With V trimmed by 6 bases and J by 2 bases, 6 bases remained unmatched. CDR1 and CDR2 (germline): KGHSH, LQKENI. This CDR3 has 14 residues. The complete variable domain, with remaining parts taken from reference TRBV18 and TRBJ1-1, reads NAGVMQNPRHLVRRRGQEARLRCSPMKGHSHVYWYRQLPEEGLKFMVYLQKENIIDESGMPKERFSAEFPKEGPSILRIQQVVRGDSAAYFCASSPGQRNTEAFFGQGTRLTVV.

This chain uses TRBV5-4 with TRBJ2-1; D uncertain. This CDR3 has 14 amino acids. Trimming left V 1 base short and J 0 bases short, with 5 bases between. Germline-derived CDR1 and CDR2 are SGHNT and YYREEE (reference sequence). CDR3 in DNA: TGTGCCAGCAGCTTGAAAGTCTCCTACAATGAGCAGTTCTTC. Translation gives CASSLKVSYNEQFF.

V gene TRBV30 combines with J gene TRBJ2-5; D is ambiguous. V lost 0 bases and J 9 bases, leaving 17 bases between the germline ends. Germline lookup yields CDR1 GTSNPN and CDR2 SVGIG (reference sequence). This CDR3 has 14 amino acids. The CDR3 loop reads CAWSVIRQARAQYF. CDR3 bases: TGTGCCTGGAGTGTAATACGCCAGGCTCGGGCCCAGTACTTC.

The CDR3 DNA is TGTGCCAGCAGTCACGGGACAGGGCACACTGAAGCTTTCTTT. Translation gives CASSHGTGHTEAFF. The J gene is TRBJ1-1, the V gene TRBV14; 9 bases line up with TRBD1. This CDR3 is built from 14 residues. The germline V gene encodes CDR1 SGHDN and CDR2 FVKESK. Trimming cost V 6 bases and J 3 bases; bases outside gene matches: 5.

The V gene is TRBV6-5, the J gene TRBJ1-6, with D uncertain. CDR1 and CDR2 (germline): MNHEY, SVGAGI. The CDR3 extends over 14 amino acids. Trimming took 1 base from V and 7 from J, leaving 8 bases between them. This CDR3 is CASSYLHENSPLHF. In DNA form, the CDR3 reads TGTGCCAGCAGTTACTTACACGAAAATTCACCCCTCCACTTT.

The genes are TRBV3-1 (or the pseudogene TRBV3-2) and TRBJ1-1; D is unresolved. The V end was cut by 3 bases, the J end by 11 bases, with 19 bases between. The CDR3 has 14 amino acids. In germline, CDR1 is LGHDT, CDR2 YNNKEL (reference sequence). CDR3 in amino acids: CASSHSDVFVGAFF. CDR3 DNA: TGTGCCAGCAGCCATAGCGATGTTTTCGTTGGGGCTTTCTTT.

The rearrangement links TRBV5-1 to TRBJ1-1, with TRBD1 as a possible D gene (5 bases). The length of the CDR3 is 17 residues. CDR1 is SGHRS and CDR2 is YFSETQ in the germline V gene. V lost 4 bases, J lost 5 bases, and 24 bases lay in between. Written as DNA, the CDR3 is TGCGCCAGCAGCCGGGGCGGGGGAAGGGGACCCGTAACTGAAGCTTTCTTT. Encoded protein: CASSRGGGRGPVTEAFF.

This clone was seen a handful of times. An end of the junction does not agree with germline; a read error may underlie this. V and J are TRBV2 and TRBJ2-6; D remains unclear. This CDR3 contains 13 residues. Germline CDR1 reads SNHLY; CDR2 reads FYNNEI. The CDR3 here is CASTVGGANVLTF. CDR3 nucleotide sequence: TGTGCAAGCACAGTGGGGGGGGCCAACGTCCTGACTTTC. The full variable domain, completed using reference TRBV2 and TRBJ2-6, is EPEVTQTPSHQVTQMGQEVILRCVPISNHLYFYWYRQILGQKVEFLVSFYNNEISEKSEIFDDQFSVERPDGSNFTLKIRSTKLEDSAMYFCASTVGGANVLTFGAGSRLTVL.

V and J are TRBV27 and TRBJ2-6, with 7 nucleotides matching TRBD2. This CDR3 is 16 amino acids long. Germline CDR1 MNHEY, CDR2 SMNVEV (reference sequence). Trimming at V came to 3 bases and at J to 2 bases, leaving 4 bases not matched to a gene. CDR3 nucleotides: TGTGCCAGCAGTTTTACCGCGGGGGCTGGGGCCAACGTCCTGACTTTC. This gives the protein CASSFTAGAGANVLTF.

The V call is TRBV18, the J call TRBJ1-5; 12 bases agree with TRBD1. The germline gives CDR1 KGHSH, CDR2 LQKENI. The CDR3 contains 17 residues. The V segment lost 3 bases and the J segment 7 bases; nucleotides outside the gene matches: 10. CDR3 residues: CASSPQTGTGGGQPQHF. Written as DNA, the CDR3 is TGTGCCAGCTCACCGCAAACCGGGACAGGGGGCGGACAGCCCCAGCATTTT.

The rearrangement joins TRBV2 to TRBJ1-2; D not resolved. Germline CDR1 is SNHLY and CDR2 is FYNNEI. Trimming took off 9 bases at V and 1 base at J, with 9 bases between the two ends. This CDR3 comprises 12 residues. CDR3 sequence: CARRENNYGYTF. Here the CDR3 DNA reads TGTGCCAGGAGGGAGAATAACTATGGCTACACCTTC.

This chain joins TRBV7-9 and TRBJ1-1; 9 bases agree with TRBD1. In germline, CDR1 is SEHNR, CDR2 FQNEAQ (reference sequence). Unmatched junction bases numbered 3, after V lost 5 bases and J lost 2 bases. This CDR3 is 14 amino acids long. CDR3 amino acids: CASSQQGANTEAFF. In DNA form, the CDR3 reads TGTGCCAGCAGCCAACAGGGGGCTAACACTGAAGCTTTCTTT. The entire variable domain, with the rest obtained from reference TRBV7-9 and TRBJ1-1, is as follows: DTGVSQNPRHKITKRGQNVTFRCDPISEHNRLYWYRQTLGQGPEFLTYFQNEAQLEKSRLLSDRFSAERPKGSFSTLEIQRTEQGDSAMYLCASSQQGANTEAFFGQGTRLTVV.